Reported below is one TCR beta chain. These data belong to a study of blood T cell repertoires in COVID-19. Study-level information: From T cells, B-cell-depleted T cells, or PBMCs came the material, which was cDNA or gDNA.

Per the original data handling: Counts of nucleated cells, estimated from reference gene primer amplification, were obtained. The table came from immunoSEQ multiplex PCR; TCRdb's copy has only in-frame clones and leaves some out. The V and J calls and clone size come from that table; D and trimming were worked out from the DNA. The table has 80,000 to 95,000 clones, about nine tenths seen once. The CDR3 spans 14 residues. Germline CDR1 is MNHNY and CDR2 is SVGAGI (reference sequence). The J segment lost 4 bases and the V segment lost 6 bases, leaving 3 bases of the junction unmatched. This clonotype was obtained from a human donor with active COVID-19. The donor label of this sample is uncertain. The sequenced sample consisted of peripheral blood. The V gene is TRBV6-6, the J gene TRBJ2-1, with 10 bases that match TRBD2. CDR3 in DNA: TGTGCCAGCAGACTAGCGGGGCAGTACAATGAGCAGTTCTTC. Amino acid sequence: CASRLAGQYNEQFF.